This record concerns one TCR beta chain sequence. The authors' processing: Quantification of nucleated cells was approximated via reference gene primer amplification. The table came from immunoSEQ multiplex PCR; TCRdb's copy has only in-frame clones and leaves some out. D and trimming come from the DNA, and the V and J calls and clone size come from that table. Among about 190,000 clones listed, roughly nine tenths were seen once. This record belongs to a study of blood T cell repertoires in COVID-19. Study in general: Sites across the United States, Italy and Spain contributed samples from acute and convalescent COVID-19. PBMCs, B-cell-depleted T cells, or T cells were the source of the cDNA or gDNA that made up the material.

CDR3 length equals 17 residues. Trimming removed 0 bases at V and 2 bases at J, with 13 bases between. Looked up from germline, CDR1 is LNHNV and CDR2 is YYDKDF (reference sequence). J is TRBJ2-2 and V is TRBV15; TRBD1 might be the D (5 bases). This sequence was found in a man aged 25 to 40 with acute or convalescent COVID-19. Sequences were obtained from peripheral blood. The CDR3 sequence: CATSRDPVDTNTGELFF. The CDR3 nucleotides are TGTGCCACCAGCAGAGATCCTGTGGACACTAACACCGGGGAGCTGTTTTTT.